Shown below are 21 T cell receptor beta chains from a single sample sequenced in a study of T cell repertoires in cytomegalovirus infection. TCRdb ran MiXCR on the reads and lists one entry per CDR3 protein. The table lists approximately 500,000 distinct CDR3 sequences, roughly 29% of them singletons. The sequenced sample was PBMCs. These receptors originate from a human donor in good health (CMV status not recorded). Some clones in this sample may be carry-over from other donors' samples.

This rearrangement joins TRBV7-9 to TRBJ2-1; a weak D match, TRBD2 (5 bases). The CDR3 length is 13 residues. Germline V gene sequence: CDR1 SEHNR, CDR2 FQNEAQ (reference sequence). V was clipped by 0 bases and J by 9 bases, with 9 bases between them. The CDR3 loop is CASSLAASTEQFF. CDR3 nucleotides: TGTGCCAGCAGCTTAGCAGCTAGCACTGAGCAGTTCTTC.

The chain recombines TRBV7-2 with TRBJ1-5; D is ambiguous. This CDR3 comprises 15 residues. Germline V gene sequence: CDR1 SGHTA, CDR2 FQGNSA. Between the trimmed V and J ends, which lost 1 base and 0 bases, there was a span of 7 bases. DNA for the CDR3: TGTGCCAGCAGCTTAGGTGGACCTAGCAATCAGCCCCAGCATTTT. Translated: CASSLGGPSNQPQHF.

This clonotype occurred once. The J gene is TRBJ2-1, the V gene TRBV6-5; D is possibly TRBD2 (5 bases). CDR1 and CDR2 (germline): MNHEY, SVGAGI. CDR3 size: 15 residues. Trimming left V 5 bases short and J 6 bases short, with 17 bases between. CDR3 sequence reads: CASSKPPVGVNEQFF. The CDR3, as DNA: TGTGCCAGCAGTAAACCTCCCGTCGGGGTCAATGAGCAGTTCTTC.

This clonotype was picked up a small number of times. The chain has TRBV7-3 and TRBJ2-1; weak D call: TRBD2 (5 bases). V dropped 8 bases and J dropped 5 bases, with 16 bases sitting between them. CDR3 size: 14 residues. Per germline, CDR1 SGHTA and CDR2 FQGTGA. The CDR3 region has the DNA TGTGCCAGCGAAAAGTTGAGCGGTAACAATGAGCAGTTCTTC. Its protein is CASEKLSGNNEQFF.

This chain links TRBV7-8 with TRBJ2-1, with 9 bases matching TRBD2. J was trimmed by 1 base and V by 6 bases; bases with no gene match: 10. Per germline, CDR1 SGHVS and CDR2 FQNEAQ. CDR3 length equals 17 residues. Here the CDR3 DNA reads TGTGCCAGCAGTTTAAGACTAGCGGCAGGGTCCTACAATGAGCAGTTCTTC. Amino acid sequence: CASSLRLAAGSYNEQFF. The whole variable domain, remainder taken from reference TRBV7-8 and TRBJ2-1, is GAGVSQSPRYKVAKRGQDVALRCDPISGHVSLFWYQQALGQGPEFLTYFQNEAQLDKSGLPSDRFFAERPEGSVSTLKIQRTQQEDSAVYLCASSLRLAAGSYNEQFFGPGTRLTVL.

This clonotype appeared a few times. The chain recombines TRBV12-3 or TRBV12-4 with TRBJ2-2; tentatively, D is TRBD2 (5 bases). There are 14 residues in the CDR3. V was trimmed by 7 bases and J by 7 bases, leaving 16 bases between them. The CDR3 DNA follows: TGTGCCAGCACCCGTACCGGGGTAGTCGGGGAGCTGTTTTTT. Its protein product is CASTRTGVVGELFF.

Regarding this clonotype: An end of the junction differs from the germline gene, which may be a read error. The V gene is TRBV11-3, the J gene TRBJ2-3; 11 nucleotides align to TRBD2. Germline assignment: CDR1 SGHNT and CDR2 YENEEA. The CDR3 spans 16 residues. The CDR3 loop reads CASSRRLAGSIDTQYF. CDR3 in DNA: TGTGCCAGCAGCCGACGACTAGCGGGAAGCATAGATACGCAGTATTTT.

The V gene is TRBV2, the J gene TRBJ1-2, with 8 bases lining up with TRBD1. The CDR3 extends over 14 amino acids. Germline-derived CDR1 and CDR2 are SNHLY and FYNNEI. The V segment lost 7 bases and the J segment 1 base; nucleotides outside the gene matches: 5. CDR3 DNA: TGTGCCAGCAACGGACAGGGATTTAACTATGGCTACACCTTC. Amino acids: CASNGQGFNYGYTF. The full variable domain, rest sourced from reference TRBV2 and TRBJ1-2, is EPEVTQTPSHQVTQMGQEVILRCVPISNHLYFYWYRQILGQKVEFLVSFYNNEISEKSEIFDDQFSVERPDGSNFTLKIRSTKLEDSAMYFCASNGQGFNYGYTFGSGTRLTVV.

In this sample, this clonotype turned up many times. The V call is TRBV7-6, the J call TRBJ1-3; D is undetermined. Germline V gives CDR1 SGHVS, CDR2 FNYEAQ. Trimming stripped 1 base from V and 0 bases from J, with 13 bases between. CDR3 length: 17 residues. CDR3 region: CASSLEVAGSSGNTIYF. The DNA for the CDR3 is TGTGCCAGCAGCTTAGAGGTGGCAGGTAGCTCTGGAAACACCATATATTTT.

This clonotype was found a few times. The chain employs TRBV2 and TRBJ1-1; 9 nucleotides align to TRBD1. The germline gives CDR1 SNHLY, CDR2 FYNNEI. This CDR3 has 16 residues. The junction had 9 bases not matched to a gene; V was cut back by 7 bases and J by 0 bases. The CDR3 nucleotides read TGTGCCAGCACCACAGGACAGGGGCCGTTGAACACTGAAGCTTTCTTT. It specifies CASTTGQGPLNTEAFF.

This clonotype was counted at least ten times. The rearrangement joins TRBV6-5 to TRBJ2-7; TRBD1 matches 11 bases. The germline V gene has CDR1 MNHEY and CDR2 SVGAGI. The CDR3 covers 14 residues. The V segment lost 6 bases and the J segment 5 bases; nucleotides outside the gene matches: 6. In DNA, the CDR3 is TGTGCCAGCAGAGGGACAGGGGGAAAGGACGAGCAGTACGTC. The encoded protein is CASRGTGGKDEQYV.

This sequence joins TRBV27 and TRBJ2-1; a weak D match, TRBD1 (6 bases). The germline V gene has CDR1 MNHEY and CDR2 SMNVEV (reference sequence). The germline V and J ends were trimmed by 3 bases and 10 bases, with 13 bases remaining between them. The CDR3 runs to 13 residues. The CDR3 nucleotides are TGTGCCAGCAGTTTTGGGCAGGGGTTGGAGCAGTTCTTC. Amino acids: CASSFGQGLEQFF.

Here the CDR3 DNA reads TGTGCCAGCAGCCCTAACCGGGCCGCAAATTCACCCCTCCACTTT. As protein: CASSPNRAANSPLHF. V and J are TRBV7-2 and TRBJ1-6; D gene unclear. Trimming took off 5 bases at V and 7 bases at J, with 15 bases between the two ends. Germline V lookup: CDR1 SGHTA, CDR2 FQGNSA. The CDR3 is 15 amino acids. Complete variable domain (other parts from reference TRBV7-2 and TRBJ1-6): GAGVSQSPSNKVTEKGKDVELRCDPISGHTALYWYRQSLGQGLEFLIYFQGNSAPDKSGLPSDRFSAERTGGSVSTLTIQRTQQEDSAVYLCASSPNRAANSPLHFGNGTRLTVT.

This chain joins TRBV19 and TRBJ2-6; TRBD2 might be the D (8 bases). The germline V gene has CDR1 LNHDA and CDR2 SQIVND (reference sequence). Deletions cut 2 bases from V and 3 bases from J, with 14 bases between. The CDR3 spans 17 residues. In DNA form, the CDR3 reads TGTGCCAGTAGTATACGACAGGGACTAGGTGGGGCCAACGTCCTGACTTTC. It yields the protein CASSIRQGLGGANVLTF. Full variable domain (missing parts from reference TRBV19 and TRBJ2-6): DGGITQSPKYLFRKEGQNVTLSCEQNLNHDAMYWYRQDPGQGLRLIYYSQIVNDFQKGDIAEGYSVSREKKESFPLTVTSAQKNPTAFYLCASSIRQGLGGANVLTFGAGSRLTVL.

This chain uses TRBV28 with TRBJ2-1; 9 positions agree with TRBD2. The CDR3 extends over 11 amino acids. V shed 3 bases, J shed 16 bases, and the junction held 4 bases outside the gene matches. Germline CDR1 is MDHEN and CDR2 is SYDVKM. The CDR3 DNA is TGTGCCAGCAGTTTCGCGGGAGGGTTTTTCTTC. This codes for CASSFAGGFFF.

This clonotype was counted a few times. The V call is TRBV12-3 or TRBV12-4, the J call TRBJ2-1, with 9 bases lining up with TRBD2. The CDR3 is 16 residues long. The V segment lost 3 bases and the J segment 5 bases; nucleotides outside the gene matches: 8. CDR3: CASSLFSGSFHNEQFF. The CDR3 bases are TGTGCCAGCAGTTTGTTTAGCGGGAGTTTCCACAATGAGCAGTTCTTC.

The V and J genes are TRBV10-2 and TRBJ2-3; the match to TRBD2 covers 9 bases. The CDR3 loop spans 17 amino acids. The germline V gene has CDR1 WSHSY and CDR2 SAAADI. With V trimmed by 6 bases and J by 4 bases, 14 bases remained unmatched. The CDR3 DNA follows: TGCGCCAGCAGGGGAATCCCGGGACTAGCCTTCGCAGATACGCAGTATTTT. Protein: CASRGIPGLAFADTQYF.

The rearrangement joins TRBV28 to TRBJ2-3; no clear D. The V end lost 5 bases, the J end lost 1 base, and 13 bases lay between the germline ends. There are 15 residues in the CDR3. Germline V gives CDR1 MDHEN, CDR2 SYDVKM. In DNA, the CDR3 is TGTGCCAGCAGTCGCCCGGCAGGAGGCACAGATACGCAGTATTTT. Translated: CASSRPAGGTDTQYF.

This clonotype was seen more than once but under ten times. The V and J genes are TRBV20-1 and TRBJ2-1, with 8 bases fitting TRBD1. The CDR3 loop spans 16 amino acids. CDR1 is DFQATT and CDR2 is SNEGSKA in the germline V gene (reference sequence). The V and J ends lost 0 bases and 4 bases, in that order; junction bases with no gene match: 8. CDR3 protein: CSARDLSQGAYNEQFF. The DNA of the CDR3 is TGCAGTGCTAGAGATTTGTCGCAGGGGGCTTACAATGAGCAGTTCTTC.

V usage is TRBV28 and J usage is TRBJ2-1; 10 bases are a match to TRBD2. V lost 3 bases and J lost 1; bases outside the gene matches: 15. CDR3 length: 20 residues. Germline lookup yields CDR1 MDHEN and CDR2 SYDVKM. CDR3 DNA: TGTGCCAGCAGTTTTGGGTTTTTTGCTAGCGGGAGTGGGTCCTACAATGAGCAGTTCTTC. The encoded protein is CASSFGFFASGSGSYNEQFF.

This clonotype appeared many times. This chain joins TRBV7-2 and TRBJ2-5; D is perhaps TRBD1 (5 bases). Germline V gene sequence: CDR1 SGHTA, CDR2 FQGNSA. The CDR3 runs to 16 residues. V was cut by 0 bases and J by 2 bases, with 13 bases left in between. Written as DNA, the CDR3 is TGTGCCAGCAGCTTAGCGGCAGGGCCGGCTCAAGAGACCCAGTACTTC. It codes for CASSLAAGPAQETQYF.